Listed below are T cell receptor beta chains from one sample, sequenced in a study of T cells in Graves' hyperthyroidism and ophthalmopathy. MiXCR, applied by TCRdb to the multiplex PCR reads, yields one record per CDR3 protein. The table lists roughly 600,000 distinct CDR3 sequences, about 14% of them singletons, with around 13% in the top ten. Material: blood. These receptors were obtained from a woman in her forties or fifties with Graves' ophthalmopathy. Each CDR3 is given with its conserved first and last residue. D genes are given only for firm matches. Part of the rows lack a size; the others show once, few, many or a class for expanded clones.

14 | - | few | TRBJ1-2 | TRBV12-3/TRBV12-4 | CASSDARGRIGYTF | TGTGCCAGCAGTGATGCCAGGGGAAGAATTGGCTACACCTTC
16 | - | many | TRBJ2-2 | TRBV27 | CASSLGHAPNTGELFF | TGTGCCAGCAGTTTGGGGCACGCCCCGAACACCGGGGAGCTGTTTTTT
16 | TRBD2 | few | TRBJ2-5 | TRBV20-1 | CSASAGTSGGQETQYF | TGCAGTGCTAGCGCTGGGACTAGCGGGGGGCAAGAGACCCAGTACTTC
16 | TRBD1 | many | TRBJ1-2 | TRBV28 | CASSPPGQGAGGGYTF | TGTGCCAGCAGTCCCCCTGGACAGGGGGCAGGAGGTGGCTACACCTTC
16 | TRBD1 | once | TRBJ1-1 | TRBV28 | CASSLWRGQGNTEAFF | TGTGCCAGCAGTTTATGGAGGGGACAGGGAAACACTGAAGCTTTCTTT
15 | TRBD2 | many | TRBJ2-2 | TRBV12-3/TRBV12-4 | CASSWGGTNTGELFF | TGTGCCAGCAGCTGGGGGGGGACGAACACCGGGGAGCTGTTTTTT
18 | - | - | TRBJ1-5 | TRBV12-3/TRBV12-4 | CASSLRPSGGYSNQPQHF | TGTGCCAGCAGTTTAAGGCCTAGCGGGGGGTATAGCAATCAGCCCCAGCATTTT
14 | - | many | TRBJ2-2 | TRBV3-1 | CASLRRSRTGELFF | TGTGCCTCCCTCCGCCGGAGTCGAACCGGGGAGCTGTTTTTT
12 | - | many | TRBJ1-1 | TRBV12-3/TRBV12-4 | CASSTEGTEAFF | TGTGCCAGCAGTACCGAGGGCACTGAAGCTTTCTTT
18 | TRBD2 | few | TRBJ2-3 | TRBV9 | CASSVAPSGRVGTDTQYF | TGTGCCAGCAGCGTAGCCCCCAGCGGGAGAGTGGGCACAGATACGCAGTATTTT
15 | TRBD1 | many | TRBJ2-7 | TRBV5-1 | CASSHGGDRGYEQYF | TGCGCCAGCAGCCACGGGGGAGACAGGGGCTACGAGCAGTACTTC
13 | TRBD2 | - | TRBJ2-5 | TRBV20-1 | CSATRAGEETQYF | TGCAGTGCCACCCGTGCGGGGGAAGAGACCCAGTACTTC
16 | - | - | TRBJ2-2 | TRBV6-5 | CASSYGLVGGTGELFF | TGTGCCAGCAGTTACGGGTTAGTCGGCGGGACCGGGGAGCTGTTTTTT
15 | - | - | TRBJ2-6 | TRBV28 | CASRETGSGANVLTF | TGTGCCAGCAGAGAGACAGGCTCTGGGGCCAACGTCCTGACTTTC
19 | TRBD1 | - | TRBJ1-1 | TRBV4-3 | CASSLGGGVWRTGYTEAFF | TGCGCCAGCAGCCTGGGGGGCGGTGTATGGAGGACAGGGTACACTGAAGCTTTCTTT